The rows below give T cell receptor beta chains drawn from one sample of a study of T cells in Graves' hyperthyroidism and ophthalmopathy. TCRdb re-called the multiplex PCR reads through MiXCR, storing one row per CDR3 protein. The sample lists 280,000 or so distinct CDR3 sequences; 13% to 15% were seen once. Sequenced material: blood. The receptors were sampled from a woman between 45 and 65 years old with Graves' hyperthyroidism that later progressed to Graves' ophthalmopathy. Each CDR3 is given with its conserved first and last residue. A D gene is named only where the DNA matches it firmly. Rows may omit the clone size; those that give it use once, few, many or a size class.

size | D | J | V | CDR3 | DNA
many | - | TRBJ2-3 | TRBV27 | CASSLWGGTDTQYF | TGTGCCAGCAGTTTATGGGGCGGCACAGATACGCAGTATTTT
- | - | TRBJ2-2 | TRBV12-5 | CASGPGTGELFF | TGTGCTAGTGGTCCCGGTACCGGGGAGCTGTTTTTT
- | TRBD1 | TRBJ1-4 | TRBV12-3/TRBV12-4 | CASSSEGAGNEKLFF | TGTGCCAGCAGTTCGGAGGGGGCGGGGAATGAAAAACTGTTTTTT
many | - | TRBJ2-1 | TRBV6-9 | CASSPPWRDSLSYNEQFF | TGTGCCAGCAGTCCTCCTTGGAGGGACTCCCTTTCCTACAATGAGCAGTTCTTC
- | - | TRBJ2-7 | TRBV29-1 | CSVGGLASSYEQYF | TGCAGCGTTGGTGGACTTGCGAGCTCCTACGAGCAGTACTTC
- | TRBD2 | TRBJ2-2 | TRBV10-3 | CAISETLREVSTGELFF | TGTGCCATCAGTGAGACGTTGCGGGAGGTTAGCACCGGGGAGCTGTTTTTT
many | - | TRBJ2-7 | TRBV5-1 | CASSFFSGTDTYEQYF | TGCGCCAGCAGCTTCTTCTCCGGGACGGATACCTACGAGCAGTACTTC
many | - | TRBJ2-3 | TRBV5-6 | CASSQNLVLVADTQYF | TGTGCCAGCAGCCAGAACCTGGTATTAGTAGCAGATACGCAGTATTTT
many | - | TRBJ2-7 | TRBV5-1 | CASRYNWGTTYEQYF | TGCGCCAGCAGGTATAATTGGGGAACGACTTACGAGCAGTACTTC
many | - | TRBJ2-1 | TRBV20-1 | CSAISGGNNEQFF | TGCAGTGCAATCTCAGGAGGTAACAATGAGCAGTTCTTC
many | TRBD2 | TRBJ2-7 | TRBV27 | CASSSVAGAVEQYF | TGTGCCAGCAGTTCAGTAGCGGGAGCGGTCGAGCAGTACTTC
- | - | TRBJ1-3 | TRBV6-1 | CASIGTDRNTIYF | TGTGCCAGCATAGGCACGGACAGAAACACCATATATTTT
- | TRBD2 | TRBJ2-2 | TRBV5-6 | CASSSTTTRGGLVF | TGTGCCAGCAGCTCTACTACGACACGGGGAGGGCTGGTTTTT
- | - | TRBJ2-1 | TRBV28 | CASIVGGAHNEQFF | TGTGCCAGCATAGTGGGAGGCGCCCACAATGAGCAGTTCTTC
few | - | TRBJ1-1 | TRBV13 | CASSSHYTEAFF | TGTGCCAGCAGCTCCCATTACACTGAAGCTTTCTTT
many | TRBD2 | TRBJ2-7 | TRBV28 | CASSHGTSGRAEQYF | TGTGCCAGCAGCCACGGGACTAGCGGGAGGGCCGAGCAGTACTTC
many | TRBD1 | TRBJ2-5 | TRBV28 | CASTAPGQQETQYF | TGTGCCTCCACCGCCCCGGGACAGCAAGAGACCCAGTACTTC
many | TRBD2 | TRBJ2-1 | TRBV4-2 | CASSHPSGTINEQFF | TGTGCCAGCAGCCATCCTAGCGGGACCATCAATGAGCAGTTCTTC
few | - | TRBJ1-1 | TRBV19 | CASSRPTGGLTEAFF | TGTGCCAGTAGTAGACCAACAGGAGGCCTCACTGAAGCTTTCTTT
many | - | TRBJ2-7 | TRBV10-3 | CAISPSRGAYSEQYF | TGTGCCATCAGTCCTTCCAGGGGTGCGTACTCCGAGCAGTACTTC
many | TRBD1 | TRBJ2-3 | TRBV30 | CAWSPTGTGKVHTQYF | TGTGCCTGGAGCCCCACCGGGACAGGGAAGGTACATACGCAGTATTTT
- | TRBD2 | TRBJ2-2 | TRBV3-1 | CASSQGLARAGELFF | TGTGCCAGCAGCCAGGGACTAGCGCGAGCCGGGGAGCTGTTTTTT
many | TRBD2 | TRBJ2-1 | TRBV6-2/TRBV6-3 | CASSSTSGGSSYNEQFF | TGTGCCAGCAGTTCTACTAGCGGGGGTAGCTCCTACAATGAGCAGTTCTTC
many | - | TRBJ1-3 | TRBV28 | CASSRWDARGTIYF | TGTGCCAGCAGTCGATGGGACGCCCGGGGGACCATATATTTT
- | - | TRBJ1-2 | TRBV5-8 | CASSLELSANYGYTF | TGTGCCAGCAGCTTGGAGCTTAGCGCCAACTATGGCTACACCTTC
many | TRBD1 | TRBJ1-5 | TRBV12-3/TRBV12-4 | CASTNMGQGPNQPQHF | TGTGCCAGCACCAATATGGGACAGGGGCCCAATCAGCCCCAGCATTTT
- | - | TRBJ1-3 | TRBV11-2 | CASSLTTNWRGWTNTIYF | TGTGCCAGCAGCCTGACTACTAACTGGCGGGGGTGGACAAACACCATATATTTT
many | - | TRBJ2-5 | TRBV6-2/TRBV6-3 | CASSYNDARETQYF | TGTGCCAGCAGTTACAACGACGCGAGGGAGACCCAGTACTTC
- | TRBD2 | TRBJ2-3 | TRBV28 | CASSLSGTSGTLGDTQYF | TGTGCCAGCAGTTTATCCGGGACTAGCGGGACCTTGGGGGATACGCAGTATTTT
many | - | TRBJ2-1 | TRBV28 | CATVPAEYGSYNEQFF | TGTGCCACGGTTCCGGCGGAGTATGGATCCTACAATGAGCAGTTCTTC
many | - | TRBJ1-6 | TRBV20-1 | CSARDRGSPLHF | TGCAGTGCTAGAGATCGAGGATCACCCCTCCACTTT
once | TRBD2 | TRBJ2-5 | TRBV4-1 | CASSRDGLAGGPGLETQYF | TGCGCCAGCAGCCGCGACGGACTAGCGGGAGGGCCGGGGTTAGAGACCCAGTACTTC
many | - | TRBJ1-4 | TRBV28 | CASSQLWVEGEKLFF | TGTGCCAGCAGTCAACTGTGGGTGGAGGGTGAAAAACTGTTTTTT
few | - | TRBJ2-3 | TRBV11-3 | CASSLSSAAASTDTQYF | TGTGCCAGCAGCTTAAGTAGTGCGGCGGCCAGCACAGATACGCAGTATTTT
many | TRBD1 | TRBJ1-1 | TRBV7-9 | CASSFGQGLNTEAFF | TGTGCCAGCAGCTTTGGACAGGGTCTGAACACTGAAGCTTTCTTT
many | - | TRBJ2-7 | TRBV12-5 | CAKTGQGLIYEQYF | TGTGCCAAAACAGGTCAGGGTTTAATCTACGAGCAGTACTTC
- | - | TRBJ2-2 | TRBV4-2 | CASSQSPLSGTPGELFF | TGTGCCAGCAGCCAATCCCCGTTGAGCGGTACCCCCGGGGAGCTGTTTTTT
many | - | TRBJ2-3 | TRBV6-2/TRBV6-3 | CASRRQETGPSDTQYF | TGTGCCAGCAGACGACAGGAGACTGGTCCTTCAGATACGCAGTATTTT